A selection of T cell receptor beta chains follows, all from one sample in a study of cytomegalovirus exposure and HLA in healthy donors. The method was immunoSEQ multiplex PCR; TCRdb's version includes in-frame clones alone and lacks a portion of them. Here the sample spans under 200,000 clones, 79% being singletons. Input material: PBMCs. The receptors come from a woman aged 25 to 45 in good health and CMV-seropositive. Each CDR3 is given with its conserved first and last residue. A D gene is named only where the DNA matches it firmly. A row's size may be missing; if present it is once, few, many or a size class.

abundance,d_gene,v_gene,j_gene,CDR3nt,CDR3aa
.,.,TRBV5-1,TRBJ1-1,TGCGCCAGCAGCCCCGGAGGGAGCACTGAAGCTTTCTTT,CASSPGGSTEAFF
.,TRBD1,TRBV12-5,TRBJ1-4,TGTGCTAGTGCCTCCGACAGGGGGAGGGAAAAACTGTTTTTT,CASASDRGREKLFF
.,TRBD2,TRBV5-1,TRBJ2-1,TGCGCCAGCAGCTCTGGGACTAGCGGGAGGTTGCCCAATGAGCAGTTCTTC,CASSSGTSGRLPNEQFF
.,TRBD1,TRBV9,TRBJ2-7,TGTGCCAGCAGCCCCGGGACAGGGAAAAACGAGCAGTACTTC,CASSPGTGKNEQYF
.,.,TRBV5-1,TRBJ1-5,TGCGCCAGCAGCTTGGGGGAGGGGTCGGGGCAGCCCCAGCATTTT,CASSLGEGSGQPQHF
.,TRBD1,TRBV12-5,TRBJ2-5,TGTGCTAGTGGTTGGGGGACAGGAGAGTGGGAGACCCAGTACTTC,CASGWGTGEWETQYF
.,TRBD2,TRBV29-1,TRBJ2-1,TGCAGCGCAGGGGGGGGGCTAGCGGGGGGAAATGAGCAGTTCTTC,CSAGGGLAGGNEQFF
.,TRBD1,TRBV27,TRBJ1-2,TGTGCCAGCAGTCCTCAGGGGGGACTCTATGGCTACACCTTC,CASSPQGGLYGYTF
.,.,TRBV30,TRBJ1-2,TGTGCCCGTAGGGAGCCTGTTATGGACTACACCTTC,CARREPVMDYTF
once,.,TRBV25-1,TRBJ1-2,TGTGCCAGCGAGGCCTTCGGGACTTCCCTTGTCGATGGCTACACCTTC,CASEAFGTSLVDGYTF
few,.,TRBV10-3,TRBJ1-1,TGTGCCATCAGCGGAGTTCTGAACACTGAAGCTTTCTTT,CAISGVLNTEAFF
.,TRBD2,TRBV2,TRBJ2-7,TGTGCCAGCAAGGTGTCTAGCGGAAATTACGAGCAGTACTTC,CASKVSSGNYEQYF
.,TRBD1,TRBV2,TRBJ2-7,TGTGCCAGCAGTCGACAGGGGGCTCTCTACGAGCAGTACTTC,CASSRQGALYEQYF
.,.,TRBV28,TRBJ1-1,TGTGCCAGCACGACAACGGGGGGGCGGCACACTGAAGCTTTCTTT,CASTTTGGRHTEAFF
.,.,TRBV11-2,TRBJ2-7,TGTGCCAGCAGCTTATTTGGCGGGTCCTACGAGCAGTACTTC,CASSLFGGSYEQYF
.,.,TRBV4-3,TRBJ1-3,TGCGCCAGCAGCCAGGAGTTCCCCGGAAACACCATATATTTT,CASSQEFPGNTIYF
.,.,TRBV19,TRBJ2-5,TGTGCCAGTAGTCTGGGGGGGACAAAACAAGAGACCCAGTACTTC,CASSLGGTKQETQYF
once,TRBD1,TRBV5-5,TRBJ1-1,TGTGCCACCCCGGGGGACAGGGGGCGCGATGAAGCTTTCTTT,CATPGDRGRDEAFF
.,TRBD1,TRBV6-1,TRBJ1-1,TGTGCCAGCAACGATGACAGGGCATTCACTGAAGCTTTCTTT,CASNDDRAFTEAFF
few,TRBD2,TRBV27,TRBJ2-7,TGTGCCAGCAGTCAACATTCTACTTTGGCGGGGGCCTACGAGCAGTACTTC,CASSQHSTLAGAYEQYF